This TCR beta chain originates from a study of circulating and synovial CD4+ cells in juvenile arthritis. Study observations and caveats: Compared with bulk blood, circulating pathogenic-like lymphocytes shared substantially more CDR3 sequences with synovial T cells.

Germline V gene data show CDR1 as MDHEN and CDR2 as SYDVKM. With 6 bases removed from V and 7 bases from J, the gap between germline ends came to 13 bases. The CDR3 spans 13 residues. In regard to this clone: Its antigen remains unidentified.

Using immunoSEQ multiplex PCR, the repertoire was profiled, and TCRdb retains in-frame clones only, with some absent. The table includes 30,000 to 40,000 clones, 90% to 95% detected once. Patients with active juvenile idiopathic arthritis donated these samples. Source material: CD4+ T cells from blood. The V call is TRBV28, the J call TRBJ1-5; possible D gene TRBD1, 6 bases. The TCR comes from a human donor with juvenile idiopathic arthritis. The CDR3 reads CASRTRGWQPQHF. In DNA, the CDR3 is TGTGCCAGCAGAACGAGGGGGTGGCAGCCCCAGCATTTT.